This entry concerns a single T cell receptor (beta chain). The sample belongs to a study of blood T cell repertoires in COVID-19. The overall study: Both acute and convalescent COVID-19 samples were obtained from the United States, Italy and Spain. Sample material is recorded as cDNA or gDNA derived from T cells, B-cell-depleted T cells, or PBMCs.

The CDR3 runs 17 residues. With V trimmed by 6 bases and J by 2 bases, 6 bases remained unmatched. Germline CDR1 reads SGHTA; CDR2 reads FQGTGA. Original methodology: Counts of nucleated cells, estimated from reference gene primer amplification, were obtained. Profiled with immunoSEQ multiplex PCR; TCRdb holds only in-frame clones, not every one. V and J calls and clone size are as listed in that table; D and trimming were resolved from the DNA. This sample has 25,000 to 35,000 clones, with 85% found just once. The TCR originated in a man in his sixties with active COVID-19. The V and J genes are TRBV7-3 and TRBJ2-2, with 13 bases fitting TRBD2. The sample comprised peripheral blood. Written as DNA, the CDR3 is TGTGCCAGCAGGGCCGGGACTAGCGGGGTAAACACCGGGGAGCTGTTTTTT. It specifies CASRAGTSGVNTGELFF.